This T cell receptor (beta chain) was profiled in a study of OX40 agonist ivuxolimab in advanced cancers. As for the study more broadly: The costimulatory receptor OX40 (CD134) was targeted by ivuxolimab, a fully human IgG2 agonistic monoclonal antibody. Intravenous ivuxolimab was administered to patients every 2 weeks at six dose levels: 0.01, 0.1, 0.3, 1.5, 3 and 10 mg/kg. Among the 52 dose-escalation patients, 19 had hepatocellular carcinoma, roughly 15 melanoma, 9 renal cell carcinoma and 9 head and neck cancer. The dose-escalation cohort was 82.7% male with a mean age of approximately 60 years, ranging from roughly 23 to 90. Prior anti-PD-1, anti-PD-L1 or anti-CTLA-4 therapy was permitted, and checkpoint inhibitors had been received by 30% to 40% of dose-escalation patients. Partial responses occurred in three dose-escalation patients: two with cutaneous melanoma and one with hepatocellular carcinoma. Peripheral TCRbeta sequencing was intended to test whether TCR sequence diversity was altered and clonal T-cell expansion was caused by ivuxolimab. The paper describes the monotherapy dose-escalation part (N of about 57 patients) of the phase I trial of ivuxolimab. Broad study findings and their caveats: In the 0.1-3.0 mg/kg groups, partial responders had among the lowest normalized peripheral clonal expansion, particularly in CD8+ T cells. On average, CD8+ T cells showed more expanded clones than CD4+ T cells after ivuxolimab. Clonal expansion of both CD4+ and CD8+ blood T cells was observed from baseline to week 6 at doses 0.1 to 3.0 mg/kg. The antigen specificity of the clonally expanded peripheral T cells was not determined. Low levels of normalized T-cell clonal expansion were also seen in some patients who did not respond.

To sequence the TCRbeta CDR3 region, genomic DNA was isolated from the sorted cells. The immunoSEQ Assay was used for sequencing of TCRbeta CDR3 regions. Held by TCRdb, this immuneACCESS table contains in-frame sequences only and omits some clones. Under half of the omission traces to an unresolved V gene where checked; the cause of the rest is unknown. The sample table holds over 85,000 clones, of which approximately 89% were seen once. The top ten constitute 0.27% of the sample. Patients with autoimmune disease history or receiving systemic immunosuppression were excluded from the trial. Peripheral blood for TCR sequencing was collected from all dose cohorts at baseline, on cycle 4 day 1, and on cycle 7 day 1. The samples were drawn from a first-in-human, open-label, multicenter phase I dose-escalation trial of ivuxolimab. Adults with locally advanced or metastatic melanoma, renal cell, hepatocellular, or head and neck squamous cell carcinoma were enrolled in the trial. Before TCR sequencing, CD4+ and CD8+ T cells were separately sorted from peripheral blood.

The germline V gene encodes CDR1 SGHTA and CDR2 FQGNSA. Trimming costs V 4 bases and J 7 bases, and their ends lie 22 bases apart. Its CDR3 holds 17 amino acids, cysteine through phenylalanine. CDR3 DNA is the only sequence kept; it has 51 bases, read in frame from the first base. Turning to this clone: No cognate antigen has been identified for it. Per-nucleotide qualities are absent, and no much larger clonotype sits a single base away.

The sequence derives from an adult with an advanced solid tumor such as melanoma, head and neck, liver or kidney cancer. The sequencing here drew on CD4+ or CD8+ T cells sorted from blood, taken in a trial of the OX40 agonist ivuxolimab. The receptor chain draws on TRBV7-2 and TRBJ1-4, and perhaps TRBD1 as D gene, on 6 matching bases. CDR3 loop: CASSSYSGLGGGEKLFF. DNA sequence: TGTGCCAGCAGCTCCTATAGTGGACTGGGGGGCGGTGAAAAACTGTTTTTT.